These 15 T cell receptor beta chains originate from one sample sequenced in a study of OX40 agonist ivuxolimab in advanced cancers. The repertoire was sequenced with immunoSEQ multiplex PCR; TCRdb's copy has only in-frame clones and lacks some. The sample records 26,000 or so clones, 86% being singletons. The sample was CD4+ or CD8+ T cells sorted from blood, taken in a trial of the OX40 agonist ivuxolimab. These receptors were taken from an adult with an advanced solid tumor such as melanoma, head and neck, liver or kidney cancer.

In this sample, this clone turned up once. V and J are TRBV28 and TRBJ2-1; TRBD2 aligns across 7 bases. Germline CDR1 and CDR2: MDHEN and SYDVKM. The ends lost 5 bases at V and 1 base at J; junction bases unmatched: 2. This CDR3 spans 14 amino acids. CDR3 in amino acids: CASSLGRSYNEQFF. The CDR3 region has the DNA TGTGCCAGCAGTCTCGGGAGGTCCTACAATGAGCAGTTCTTC.

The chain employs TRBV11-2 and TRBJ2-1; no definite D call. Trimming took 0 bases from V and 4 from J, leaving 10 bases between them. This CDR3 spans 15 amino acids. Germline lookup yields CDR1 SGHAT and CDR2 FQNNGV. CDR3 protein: CASSLDMSDYNEQFF. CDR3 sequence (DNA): TGTGCCAGCAGCTTAGATATGTCAGATTACAATGAGCAGTTCTTC. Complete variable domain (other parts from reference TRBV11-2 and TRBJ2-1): EAGVAQSPRYKIIEKRQSVAFWCNPISGHATLYWYQQILGQGPKLLIQFQNNGVVDDSQLPKDRFSAERLKGVDSTLKIQPAKLEDSAVYLCASSLDMSDYNEQFFGPGTRLTVL.

DNA for the CDR3: TGTGCCAGCTCACTCGCGGAGGAGTACGAGCAGTACTTC. It is translated as CASSLAEEYEQYF. The rearrangement uses TRBV18 and TRBJ2-7, with a weak D call TRBD2 (5 bases). The CDR3 runs 13 residues. Looked up from germline, CDR1 is KGHSH and CDR2 is LQKENI. The V and J ends lost 4 bases and 4 bases respectively, with 11 bases between them.

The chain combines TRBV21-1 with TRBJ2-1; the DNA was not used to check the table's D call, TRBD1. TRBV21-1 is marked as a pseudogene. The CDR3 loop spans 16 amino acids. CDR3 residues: CASSTGDRVFGGEQFF. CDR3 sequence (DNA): TGTGCCAGCAGTACGGGGGACAGGGTCTTCGGCGGTGAGCAGTTCTTC.

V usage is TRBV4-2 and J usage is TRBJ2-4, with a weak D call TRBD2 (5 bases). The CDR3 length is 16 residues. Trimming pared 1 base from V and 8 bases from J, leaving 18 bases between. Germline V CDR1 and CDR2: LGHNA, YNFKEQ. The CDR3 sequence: CASSQGRSGRWDIQYF. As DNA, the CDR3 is TGTGCCAGCAGCCAAGGGAGGTCAGGACGCTGGGACATTCAGTACTTC.

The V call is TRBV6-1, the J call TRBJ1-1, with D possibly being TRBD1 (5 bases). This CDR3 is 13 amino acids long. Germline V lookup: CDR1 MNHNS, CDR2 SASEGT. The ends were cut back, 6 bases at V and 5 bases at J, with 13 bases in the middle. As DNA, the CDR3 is TGTGCCAGCAGGACATGGGGGGTTACTGAAGCTTTCTTT. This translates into CASRTWGVTEAFF.

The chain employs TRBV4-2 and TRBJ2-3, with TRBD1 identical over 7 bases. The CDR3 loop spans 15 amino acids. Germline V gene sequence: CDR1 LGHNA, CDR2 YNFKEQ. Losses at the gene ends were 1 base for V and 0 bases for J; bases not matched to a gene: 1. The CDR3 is CASSQGDSSTDTQYF. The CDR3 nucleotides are TGTGCCAGCAGCCAAGGGGACAGCAGCACAGATACGCAGTATTTT.

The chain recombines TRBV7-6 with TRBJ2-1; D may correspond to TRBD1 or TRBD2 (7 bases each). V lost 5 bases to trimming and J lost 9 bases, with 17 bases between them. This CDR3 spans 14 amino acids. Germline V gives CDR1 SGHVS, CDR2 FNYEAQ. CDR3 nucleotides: TGTGCCAGCAGCCCAGGGGGGGGGTCAGGTGAGCAGTTCTTC. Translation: CASSPGGGSGEQFF.

CDR3 sequence reads: CATKTTMKTQYF. The CDR3 DNA sequence: TGTGCCACCAAGACTACAATGAAGACCCAGTACTTC. The J gene is TRBJ2-5, the V gene TRBV2; tentative D call: TRBD2 (5 bases). V dropped 10 bases and J dropped 6 bases, with 15 bases sitting between them. Germline V gene sequence: CDR1 SNHLY, CDR2 FYNNEI. This CDR3 contains 12 residues. The variable domain in full, completed from reference TRBV2 and TRBJ2-5, reads EPEVTQTPSHQVTQMGQEVILRCVPISNHLYFYWYRQILGQKVEFLVSFYNNEISEKSEIFDDQFSVERPDGSNFTLKIRSTKLEDSAMYFCATKTTMKTQYFGPGTRLLVL.

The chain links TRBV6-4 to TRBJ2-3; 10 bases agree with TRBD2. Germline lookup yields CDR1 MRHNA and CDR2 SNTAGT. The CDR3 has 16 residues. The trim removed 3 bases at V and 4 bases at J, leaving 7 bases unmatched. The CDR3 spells CASSEASGSHSDTQYF. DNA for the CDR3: TGTGCCAGCAGTGAAGCTAGCGGGAGTCACTCAGATACGCAGTATTTT.

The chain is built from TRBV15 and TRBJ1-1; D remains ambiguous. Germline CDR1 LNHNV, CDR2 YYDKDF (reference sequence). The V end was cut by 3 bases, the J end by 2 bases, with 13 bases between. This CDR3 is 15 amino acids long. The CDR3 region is CATSRPIGLNTEAFF. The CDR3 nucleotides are TGTGCCACCAGCAGGCCAATTGGTCTCAACACTGAAGCTTTCTTT.

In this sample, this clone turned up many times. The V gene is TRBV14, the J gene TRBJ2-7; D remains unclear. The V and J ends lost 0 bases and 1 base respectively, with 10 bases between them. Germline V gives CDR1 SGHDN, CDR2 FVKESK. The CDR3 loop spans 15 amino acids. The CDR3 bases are TGTGCCAGCAGCCAAGACTACGGCGGATCCTACGAGCAGTACTTC. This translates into CASSQDYGGSYEQYF.

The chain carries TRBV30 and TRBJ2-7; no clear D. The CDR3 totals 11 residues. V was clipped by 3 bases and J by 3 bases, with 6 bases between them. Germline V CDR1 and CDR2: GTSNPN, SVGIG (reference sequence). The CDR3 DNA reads TGTGCCTGGAGAAACCACTACGAGCAGTACTTC. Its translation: CAWRNHYEQYF.

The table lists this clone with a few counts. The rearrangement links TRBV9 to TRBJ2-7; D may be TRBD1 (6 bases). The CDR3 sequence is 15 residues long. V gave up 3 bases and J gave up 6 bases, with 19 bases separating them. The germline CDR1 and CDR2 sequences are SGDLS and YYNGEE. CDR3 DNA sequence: TGTGCCAGCAGCGAATCAGGGGTCGAAAGGGGCGAGCAGTACTTC. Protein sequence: CASSESGVERGEQYF.

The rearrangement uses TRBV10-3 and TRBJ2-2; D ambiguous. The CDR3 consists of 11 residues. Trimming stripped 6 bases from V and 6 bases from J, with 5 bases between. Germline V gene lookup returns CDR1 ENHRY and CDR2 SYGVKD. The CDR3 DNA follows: TGTGCCATCAGGGGCTCCGGGGAGCTGTTTTTT. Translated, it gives CAIRGSGELFF.